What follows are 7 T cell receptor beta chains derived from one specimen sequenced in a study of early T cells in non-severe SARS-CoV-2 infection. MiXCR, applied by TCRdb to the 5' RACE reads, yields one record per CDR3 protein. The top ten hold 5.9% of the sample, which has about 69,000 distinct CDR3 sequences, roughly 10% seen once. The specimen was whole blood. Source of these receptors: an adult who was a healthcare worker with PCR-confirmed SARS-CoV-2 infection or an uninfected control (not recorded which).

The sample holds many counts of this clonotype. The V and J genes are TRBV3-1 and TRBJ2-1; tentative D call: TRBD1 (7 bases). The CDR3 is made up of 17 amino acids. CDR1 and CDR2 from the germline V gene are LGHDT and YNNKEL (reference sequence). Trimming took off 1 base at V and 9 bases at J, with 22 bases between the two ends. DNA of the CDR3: TGTGCCAGCAGCCAAGGGGCCCGGACAGGTGGGACTGGTGAGCAGTTCTTC. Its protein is CASSQGARTGGTGEQFF.

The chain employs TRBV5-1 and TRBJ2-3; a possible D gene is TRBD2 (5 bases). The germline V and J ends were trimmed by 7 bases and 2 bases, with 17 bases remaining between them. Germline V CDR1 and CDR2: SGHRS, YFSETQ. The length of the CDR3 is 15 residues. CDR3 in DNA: TGCGCCAGCGAGAGGAGCGGAGCCCTCACAGATACGCAGTATTTT. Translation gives CASERSGALTDTQYF.

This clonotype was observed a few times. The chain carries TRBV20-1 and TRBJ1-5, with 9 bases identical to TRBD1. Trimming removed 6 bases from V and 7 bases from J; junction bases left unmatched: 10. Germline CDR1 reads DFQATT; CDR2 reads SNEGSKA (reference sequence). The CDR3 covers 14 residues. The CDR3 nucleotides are TGCAGTGCAAAAACAGGGGGCGCAGGACAGCCCCAGCATTTT. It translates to CSAKTGGAGQPQHF.

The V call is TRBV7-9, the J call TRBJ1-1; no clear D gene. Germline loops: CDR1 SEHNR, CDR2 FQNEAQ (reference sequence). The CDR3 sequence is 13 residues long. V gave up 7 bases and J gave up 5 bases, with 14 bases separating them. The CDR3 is CASTAYEGTEAFF. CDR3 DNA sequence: TGTGCCAGCACTGCGTATGAGGGTACTGAAGCTTTCTTT.

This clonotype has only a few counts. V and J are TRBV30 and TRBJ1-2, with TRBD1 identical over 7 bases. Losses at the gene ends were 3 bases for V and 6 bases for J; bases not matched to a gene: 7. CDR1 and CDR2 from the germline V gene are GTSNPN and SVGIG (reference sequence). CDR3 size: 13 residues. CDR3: CAWRSVGGNGYTF. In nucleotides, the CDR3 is TGTGCCTGGAGAAGCGTAGGGGGCAATGGCTACACCTTC.

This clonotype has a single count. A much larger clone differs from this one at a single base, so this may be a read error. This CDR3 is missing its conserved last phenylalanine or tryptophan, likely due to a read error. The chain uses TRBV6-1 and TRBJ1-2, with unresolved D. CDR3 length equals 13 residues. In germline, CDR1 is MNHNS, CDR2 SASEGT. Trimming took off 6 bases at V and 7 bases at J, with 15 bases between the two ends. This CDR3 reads CASSALVSSGYTS. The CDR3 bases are TGTGCCAGCAGCGCCCTGGTCTCCTCTGGCTACACCTCC.

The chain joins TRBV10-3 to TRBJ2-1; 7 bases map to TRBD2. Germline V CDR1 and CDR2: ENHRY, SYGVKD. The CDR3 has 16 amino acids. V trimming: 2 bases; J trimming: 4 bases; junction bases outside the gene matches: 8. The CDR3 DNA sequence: TGTGCCATCAGTGAGGCTGTAAAGCGGGATTACAATGAGCAGTTCTTC. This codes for CAISEAVKRDYNEQFF.